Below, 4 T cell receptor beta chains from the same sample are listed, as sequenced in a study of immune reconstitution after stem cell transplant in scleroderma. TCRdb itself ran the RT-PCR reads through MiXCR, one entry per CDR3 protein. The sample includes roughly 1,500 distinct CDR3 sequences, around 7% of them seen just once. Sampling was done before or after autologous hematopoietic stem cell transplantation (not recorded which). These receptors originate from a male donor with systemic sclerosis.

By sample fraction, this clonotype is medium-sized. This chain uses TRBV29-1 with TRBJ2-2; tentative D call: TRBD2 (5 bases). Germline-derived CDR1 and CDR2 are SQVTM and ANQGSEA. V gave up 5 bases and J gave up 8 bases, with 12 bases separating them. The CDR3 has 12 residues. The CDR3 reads CSVPFREGELFF. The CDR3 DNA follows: TGCAGCGTTCCTTTCCGGGAAGGGGAGCTGTTTTTT.

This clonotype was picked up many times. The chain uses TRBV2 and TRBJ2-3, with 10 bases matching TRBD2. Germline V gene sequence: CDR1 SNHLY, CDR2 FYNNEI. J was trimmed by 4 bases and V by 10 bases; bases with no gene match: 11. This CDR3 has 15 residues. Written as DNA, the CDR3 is TGTGCCACCTACTCAAAGCGGGGGGGCTCAGATACGCAGTATTTT. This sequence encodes CATYSKRGGSDTQYF.

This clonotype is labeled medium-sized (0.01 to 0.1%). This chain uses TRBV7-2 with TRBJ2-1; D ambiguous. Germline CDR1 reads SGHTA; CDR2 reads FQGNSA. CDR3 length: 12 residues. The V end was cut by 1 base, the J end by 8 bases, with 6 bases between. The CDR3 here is CASSLEGDEQFF. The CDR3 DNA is TGTGCCAGCAGCTTAGAAGGCGATGAGCAGTTCTTC.

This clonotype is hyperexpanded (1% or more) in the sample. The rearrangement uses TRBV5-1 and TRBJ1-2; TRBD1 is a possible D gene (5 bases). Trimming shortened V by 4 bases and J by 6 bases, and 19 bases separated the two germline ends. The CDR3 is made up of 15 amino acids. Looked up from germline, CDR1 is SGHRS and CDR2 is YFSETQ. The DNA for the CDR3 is TGCGCCAGCAGCCCTCACGACAGCCCTTCCAATGGCTACACCTTC. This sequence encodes CASSPHDSPSNGYTF.